These T cell receptor beta chains were read from a single sample in a study of blood T cell repertoires in COVID-19. Profiled with immunoSEQ multiplex PCR; TCRdb holds only in-frame clones, not every one. This repertoire shows roughly 190,000 clones, 75% to 85% found once; its top ten account for approximately 10%. Material for sequencing was PBMCs or T cells enriched from blood (not recorded which). These receptors all come from a man aged 35-49 years who had recovered from COVID-19. Both conserved end residues are part of each CDR3. D genes are given only for firm matches. Clone size, where shown, is once, few, many, or a class for clones that have expanded.

v_call,d_call,clone_size,j_call,cdr3_aa,cdr3_nt
TRBV7-3,.,once,TRBJ2-1,CASGSGGQGEQFF,TGTGCCAGCGGGAGCGGAGGTCAGGGGGAGCAGTTCTTC
TRBV2,TRBD1,.,TRBJ1-1,CASSVQGALNTEAFF,TGTGCCAGCAGTGTCCAGGGGGCGTTGAACACTGAAGCTTTCTTT
TRBV12-3/TRBV12-4,.,.,TRBJ1-2,CASSLSLTGYTF,TGTGCCAGCAGTTTAAGTCTAACTGGCTACACCTTC
TRBV5-1,.,.,TRBJ1-2,CASSLVTGETNYGYTF,TGCGCCAGCAGCTTGGTTACGGGGGAAACTAACTATGGCTACACCTTC
TRBV9,TRBD1,.,TRBJ1-3,CASSLNPRDSSGNTIYF,TGTGCCAGCAGCTTAAACCCCCGGGACAGCTCTGGAAACACCATATATTTT
TRBV18,.,once,TRBJ1-1,CASSRDMRTEAFF,TGTGCCAGCTCGAGGGACATGCGGACTGAAGCTTTCTTT
TRBV15,.,.,TRBJ1-4,CATSRDTEGGINEKLFF,TGTGCCACCAGCAGAGATACAGAGGGAGGGATCAATGAAAAACTGTTTTTT
TRBV30,TRBD2,once,TRBJ2-1,CAWSRGLAGEEQFF,TGTGCCTGGAGTCGGGGACTAGCGGGAGAGGAGCAGTTCTTC
TRBV7-9,TRBD1,.,TRBJ1-6,CASSFGQGAGNSPLHF,TGTGCCAGCAGCTTCGGACAGGGGGCCGGTAATTCACCCCTCCACTTT
TRBV5-1,.,.,TRBJ2-3,CASSLAPSSDTQYF,TGCGCCAGCAGCTTGGCCCCGAGCTCAGATACGCAGTATTTT
TRBV7-2,.,.,TRBJ1-5,CASSLTGLQQPQHF,TGTGCCAGCAGCCTTACAGGGCTCCAACAGCCCCAGCATTTT
TRBV5-1,.,.,TRBJ1-4,CASSFSGGTNEKLFF,TGCGCCAGCAGCTTTAGCGGGGGGACTAATGAAAAACTGTTTTTT
TRBV7-2,TRBD2,.,TRBJ2-3,CASRTGTSGRGSTDTQYF,TGTGCCAGCCGAACCGGGACTAGCGGGAGGGGGTCCACAGATACGCAGTATTTT